A single T cell receptor (beta chain) is shown here with its context. Its specificity is unknown. The source of the sample is a study of CXCR3-negative and CXCR3-positive naive CD8 T cells. TRB cDNA was prepared as libraries by UMI-labeled 5' RACE. After re-calling the 5' RACE reads, TCRdb lists one entry per CDR3 protein, DNA absent. This sample's clone table lists approximately 100,000 distinct CDR3 sequences. Germline values: CDR1 SGHTA, CDR2 FQGNSA. The length of the CDR3 is 18 residues. Study results and limitations: TRBV-TRBJ usage matched between naive CXCR3-negative and CXCR3-positive cells but not between memory cells. The study found more hydrophobic TRB CDR3s in CXCR3-positive naive cells than in CXCR3-negative naive cells.

The sequence came from a human donor in good health. Some clones in this sample may be carry-over from other donors' samples. Sample: naive CXCR3+ CD8+ T cells from blood. Subset defined: CD45RO-CCR7+CD27+CD95- naive CD8+ T cells expressing CXCR3 (TNR3+). The genes are TRBV7-2 and TRBJ2-1; lacking DNA, the TRBD1 call made by TCRdb goes unchecked. The CDR3 loop is CASSKGLQGAQPYNEQFF.